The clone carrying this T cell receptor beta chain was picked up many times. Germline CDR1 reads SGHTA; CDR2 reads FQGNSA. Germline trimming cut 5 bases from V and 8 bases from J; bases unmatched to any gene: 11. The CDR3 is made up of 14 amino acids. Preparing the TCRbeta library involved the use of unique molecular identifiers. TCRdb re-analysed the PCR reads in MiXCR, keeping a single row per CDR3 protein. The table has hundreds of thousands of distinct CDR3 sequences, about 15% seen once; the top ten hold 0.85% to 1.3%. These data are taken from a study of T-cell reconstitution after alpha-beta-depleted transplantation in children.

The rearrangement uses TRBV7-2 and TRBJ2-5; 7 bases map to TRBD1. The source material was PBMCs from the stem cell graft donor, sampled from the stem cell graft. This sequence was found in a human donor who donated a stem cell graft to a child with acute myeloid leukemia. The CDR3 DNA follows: TGTGCCAGCAGCAACCTCATGACAGGGCACACCCAGTACTTC. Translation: CASSNLMTGHTQYF.